This T cell receptor (beta chain) appears in the sequencing data of a study of T cell responses to AZD1222 COVID-19 vaccine. Study-wide results and caveats: Elevations in Spike-specific TCR breadth and depth followed administration of two AZD1222 doses.

The study pooled second doses at about 4 or about 12 weeks. Sequencing used immunoSEQ multiplex PCR; TCRdb keeps in-frame clones, though not all of them. The data show approximately 61,000 clones, over 75% seen once. Germline loops: CDR1 WNHNN, CDR2 SYGVQD (reference sequence). The CDR3 is made up of 14 amino acids. Between the trimmed V and J ends, which lost 8 bases and 9 bases, there was a span of 20 bases. Comments on this clone: Its antigen is undetermined.

The specimen comprised peripheral blood, sampled 28 days after the second AZD1222 dose. This clonotype originated in an adult who received the AZD1222 COVID-19 vaccine. The rearrangement uses TRBV10-1 and TRBJ2-1; tentative D call: TRBD2 (5 bases). This chain's CDR3 is CASGATIFAGEQFF. CDR3 coding DNA: TGCGCCAGCGGAGCGACTATATTTGCGGGTGAGCAGTTCTTC.